What follows describes a single T cell receptor beta chain. Its antigen is unknown. The source of the sample is a study of PD-L1 blockade in urothelial cancer. The wider study: Study patients had been treated with 0 to 3 previous chemotherapy regimens. After treatment start, blood was analyzed at 3 weeks (second dose) and at 6 weeks. General study results and limits: A below-median TCR clonality in blood before treatment predicted better survival.

Clones were sequenced by immunoSEQ multiplex PCR, and TCRdb holds only the in-frame ones, with some missing. The profile shows some 32,000 clones, 75% to 85% of them singletons. Patients' cancers were locally advanced or metastatic urothelial carcinomas. This CDR3 has 14 amino acids. Trimming removed 5 bases from V and 6 bases from J; junction bases left unmatched: 7. The germline CDR1 and CDR2 sequences are MDHEN and SYDVKM. The clonotype comes from a man aged 60 to 75 with urothelial cancer. The specimen comprised PBMCs, sampled around atezolizumab (anti-PD-L1) treatment. This sequence joins TRBV28 and TRBJ1-2, with 9 nucleotides matching TRBD1. In nucleotides, the CDR3 is TGTGCCAGCAGTGGAGACAGGGGGGCCAATGGCTACACCTTC. Translating gives CASSGDRGANGYTF.